Sequencing of this T cell receptor beta chain was carried out in a study of T cell changes during pregnancy in multiple sclerosis. The protocol was immunoSEQ multiplex PCR, while the TCRdb copy is restricted to in-frame clones and leaves out a portion. The sample includes some 48,000 clones, approximately 96% seen only once; the top ten take 0.89%. V lost 6 bases and J lost 0, with 15 bases in between. Germline V gene sequence: CDR1 MGHRA, CDR2 YSYEKL. The CDR3 is 15 residues long. Sequenced material: peripheral blood, taken in the second trimester of pregnancy. The chain joins TRBV4-1 to TRBJ2-7, with TRBD2 as a possible D gene (6 bases). The origin of this receptor is a female donor with multiple sclerosis, enrolled in a pregnancy study. The CDR3 sequence: CASSLKAGTSYEQYF. The DNA for the CDR3 is TGCGCCAGCAGTCTCAAGGCGGGGACCTCCTACGAGCAGTACTTC.